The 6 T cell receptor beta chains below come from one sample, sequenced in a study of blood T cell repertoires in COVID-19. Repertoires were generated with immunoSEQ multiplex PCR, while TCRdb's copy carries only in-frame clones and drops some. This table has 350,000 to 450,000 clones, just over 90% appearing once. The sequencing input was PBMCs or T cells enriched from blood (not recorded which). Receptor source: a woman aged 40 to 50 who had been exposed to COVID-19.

The CDR3 protein is CASSRRTGDESEKLFF. CDR3 DNA: TGTGCCAGCAGCCGCCGGACAGGGGACGAGAGTGAAAAACTGTTTTTT. This rearrangement joins TRBV7-9 to TRBJ1-4; 9 bases agree with TRBD1. This CDR3 is built from 16 residues. The junction had 11 bases not matched to a gene; V was cut back by 5 bases and J by 7 bases. Looked up from germline, CDR1 is SEHNR and CDR2 is FQNEAQ (reference sequence).

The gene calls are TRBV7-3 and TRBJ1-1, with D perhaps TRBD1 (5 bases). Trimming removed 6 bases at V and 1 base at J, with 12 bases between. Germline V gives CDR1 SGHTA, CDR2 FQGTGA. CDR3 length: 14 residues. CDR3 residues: CASRPGSGNTEAFF. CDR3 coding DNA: TGTGCCAGCAGACCAGGGTCAGGGAACACTGAAGCTTTCTTT.

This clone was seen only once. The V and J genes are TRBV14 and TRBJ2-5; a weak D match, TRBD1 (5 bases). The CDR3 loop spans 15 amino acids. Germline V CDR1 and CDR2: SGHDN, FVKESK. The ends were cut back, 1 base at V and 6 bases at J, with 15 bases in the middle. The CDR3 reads CASSQGLARAQTQYF. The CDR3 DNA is TGTGCCAGCAGCCAAGGTTTAGCCAGGGCTCAGACCCAGTACTTC.

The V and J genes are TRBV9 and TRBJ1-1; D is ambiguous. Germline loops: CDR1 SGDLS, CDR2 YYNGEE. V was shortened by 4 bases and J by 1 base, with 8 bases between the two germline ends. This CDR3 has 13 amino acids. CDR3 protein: CASSPHGNTEAFF. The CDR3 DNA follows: TGTGCCAGCAGCCCCCACGGGAACACTGAAGCTTTCTTT.

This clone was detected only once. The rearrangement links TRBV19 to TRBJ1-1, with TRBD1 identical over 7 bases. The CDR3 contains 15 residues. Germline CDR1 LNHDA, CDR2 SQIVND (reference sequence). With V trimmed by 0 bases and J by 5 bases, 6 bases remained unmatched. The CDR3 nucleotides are TGTGCCAGTAGTATAGATCGGGACAGTCGGACTGAAGCTTTCTTT. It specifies CASSIDRDSRTEAFF.

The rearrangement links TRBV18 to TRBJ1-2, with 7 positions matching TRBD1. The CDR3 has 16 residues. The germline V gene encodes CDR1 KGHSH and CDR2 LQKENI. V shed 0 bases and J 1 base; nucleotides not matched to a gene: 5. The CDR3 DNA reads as TGTGCCAGCTCACCACCGTCGGGACAGTTTAACTATGGCTACACCTTC. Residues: CASSPPSGQFNYGYTF.